The text below deals with one T cell receptor (beta chain). This clonotype appeared a single time. Its target antigen remains unknown. No per-base quality is available; no much larger clone lies one base away. A lone read gives weak evidence. In the ophthalmopathy patients, disease was moderately to severely active, with a Clinical Activity Score of 3 or more, a NOSPECS grade of 4 or more, and a duration of less than 3 months. Any patient with an uncontrolled infection, another autoimmune disease, pregnancy or lactation was excluded. Diagnoses were established on the basis of clinical symptoms, serum thyroxine and TRAb, thyroid ultrasound, and orbital computed tomography. Ficoll-Paque density gradient centrifugation was used to isolate PBMCs from approximately 10 ml of fresh peripheral blood. Trizol reagent was used to extract total RNA, and RNA quality was then checked on an Agilent 2100 Bioanalyzer.

The data were taken from a study of T cells in Graves' hyperthyroidism and ophthalmopathy (dated by TCRdb to about 2019). For context, the study as a whole: Peripheral blood was sampled at the time of initial diagnosis, prior to any treatment. The paper describes TCR Vbeta CDR3 sequencing of around 130 peripheral blood samples, made up of 43 ophthalmopathy patients, roughly 75 hyperthyroidism patients and 17 progressor patients. TCR V-J signatures able to tell the groups apart were searched for in a discovery cohort of some 100 patients, of whom roughly 42 had Graves' ophthalmopathy and 57 had stable Graves' hyperthyroidism. The roughly 91 discovery patients were randomly divided into training and test sets at a 7:3 ratio. In roughly six Graves' hyperthyroidism patients, the study also compared T-cell repertoires from thyroid tissue with T-cell repertoires from blood. Prospective prediction of ophthalmopathy was tested in an independent validation cohort consisting of some 18 hyperthyroidism patients and some 15 patients who later progressed to ophthalmopathy. After blood sampling, hyperthyroidism patients were treated with methimazole at a starting dose of 30 mg daily, and ophthalmopathy patients were treated with high-dose intravenous methylprednisolone. What the work shows at the level of the full study, not this receptor alone: Blood samples also contained most of the expanded thyroid clonotypes (frequency above 0.001), which suggests that blood repertoires may reflect thyroid immune responses. A 13 V-J signature model separated ophthalmopathy from stable hyperthyroidism, with 87.88% sensitivity and around 84% specificity in cross-validation and 80%/75% in testing. Sample size was not statistically predetermined, and investigators were not blinded to group allocation. In validation, progression to ophthalmopathy was predicted by the model with 70.59% sensitivity and roughly 76% specificity, a median of about 6.4 months before onset.

V has 7 bases trimmed and J has 7 bases trimmed; junction bases matching no gene number 12. The germline V gene (reference sequence) yields LNHDA for CDR1 and SQIVND for CDR2. CDR3 length: 15 amino acids, cysteine to phenylalanine. The sequence is cut down to CDR3 DNA, 45 bases in frame from base 1. The TCR beta CDR3 regions were amplified from RNA transcripts. The TCR CDR3 was subjected to a first round of RT-PCR using the HTBI primer set and the Qiagen OneStep RT-PCR kit. Libraries were constructed in a second round of multiplex PCR, after which size selection and purification were performed. Paired-end sequencing of the libraries was performed with 100 bp reads on an Illumina HiSeq2000. On the authors' methods: SOAPnuke was used to process the raw data, removing reads that contained adapters or uncalled bases, had a mean Phred below 15, or lacked an exact match to the constant primer or identifier. High-quality paired reads were merged with COPE v1.2.5, and unique nucleotide sequences were defined as clonotypes. Clonotypes were aligned to IMGT TRBV, TRBD and TRBJ reference segments using MiTCR v1.1. The analysis included only V-J combinations with a frequency above 0.0001, which together covered more than 99% of the repertoires. A TCS score was defined as the ratio of F50 (clonal expansion) to E x V (chaos), with BLOSUM62-based TCRdist applied between CDR3 peptides within each V-J. Welch's t-statistics and random forest reduced several hundred V-J features to fewer than 15, which were used in a naive Bayes classifier (R e1071). TCRdb trimmed public reads at Q25 via fastp, called clones via MiXCR and kept in-frame beta chains. Each record represents a unique CDR3 protein, reported with the most common genes and DNA among its rows. The V and J calls reflect TCRdb's pipeline rather than the authors' work. Present in this sample are about 640,000 distinct CDR3 sequences, roughly 20% of which were seen just once. The biggest ten clones account for 34% of the sample.

The chain joins TRBV19 to TRBJ2-1, with 8 bases in between that match TRBD2. The sample consisted of blood. The clonotype originates from a man aged 25 to 40 with Graves' ophthalmopathy. This receptor has the CDR3 CASIPSSGWVNEQFF. The sequenced DNA is TGTGCCAGTATCCCGTCTAGCGGGTGGGTTAATGAGCAGTTCTTC.